This passage covers 18 T cell receptor beta chains from one sample sequenced in a study of CD4 T cells in relation to SARS-CoV-2 and coronaviruses. Unexposed donor CD4+ T cells date from about 2011-2019, before the COVID-19 pandemic. TCRdb's copy holds only in-frame clones and misses some; the assay was immunoSEQ multiplex PCR. The sample carries around 69,000 clones, approximately 94% recorded once. Material: naive CD4+ T cells from PBMCs. Specified subset: naive CD4+ T cells isolated by negative enrichment. The receptors derive from a human donor in good health.

This chain connects TRBV4-1 to TRBJ2-5; 10 bases match TRBD1. The V segment lost 4 bases and the J segment 1 base; nucleotides outside the gene matches: 6. Germline values: CDR1 MGHRA, CDR2 YSYEKL. The CDR3 totals 16 residues. Here the CDR3 reads CASSRGQGRLQETQYF. The CDR3, as DNA: TGCGCCAGCAGCCGGGGACAGGGGAGGCTCCAAGAGACCCAGTACTTC.

V gene TRBV2 combines with J gene TRBJ1-1, with a possible D match to TRBD1 (6 bases). Germline lookup yields CDR1 SNHLY and CDR2 FYNNEI. Trimming shortened V by 5 bases and J by 5 bases, and 12 bases separated the two germline ends. The CDR3 extends over 13 amino acids. CDR3 DNA: TGTGCCAGCAGTCCCAGAGGGGGGACTGAAGCTTTCTTT. This gives the protein CASSPRGGTEAFF.

The rearrangement uses TRBV2 and TRBJ1-6; the D is unclear. CDR1 and CDR2 (germline): SNHLY, FYNNEI. Trimming removed 5 bases from V and 3 bases from J, with 11 bases in between. The CDR3 consists of 15 residues. This CDR3 reads CASSPDLLYNSPLHF. In nucleotides, the CDR3 is TGTGCCAGCAGTCCAGACCTCCTCTATAATTCACCCCTCCACTTT.

Only one count was recorded for this clone. V gene TRBV5-6 combines with J gene TRBJ2-7, with 12 bases fitting TRBD2. Germline V gene data show CDR1 as SGHDT and CDR2 as YYEEEE. J lost 5 bases, V lost 4 bases, and 10 bases had no gene match. The CDR3 length is 16 residues. CDR3 bases: TGTGCCAGCAGCCCCTCTAGCGGGAGGGCCAGCAACGAGCAGTACTTC. Residues: CASSPSSGRASNEQYF. Full variable domain (rest looked up from reference TRBV5-6 and TRBJ2-7): DAGVTQSPTHLIKTRGQQVTLRCSPKSGHDTVSWYQQALGQGPQFIFQYYEEEERQRGNFPDRFSGHQFPNYSSELNVNALLLGDSALYLCASSPSSGRASNEQYFGPGTRLTVT.

CDR3 sequence reads: CASSELFGTANTEAFF. CDR3 sequence (DNA): TGCGCCAGCAGTGAGTTATTCGGGACGGCGAACACTGAAGCTTTCTTT. The chain employs TRBV10-2 and TRBJ1-1, with D possibly being TRBD1 (5 bases). V shed 1 base and J shed 1 base, with 13 bases lying between them. Germline V gene data show CDR1 as WSHSY and CDR2 as SAAADI. The length of the CDR3 is 16 residues.

The chain recombines TRBV18 with TRBJ2-2; TRBD1 might be the D (5 bases). Germline-derived CDR1 and CDR2 are KGHSH and LQKENI. V was pared by 4 bases and J by 0 bases, with 6 bases between. This CDR3 has 14 amino acids. The CDR3 sequence: CASSQTANTGELFF. CDR3 sequence (DNA): TGTGCCAGCTCACAGACAGCGAACACCGGGGAGCTGTTTTTT. The full variable domain, rest sourced from reference TRBV18 and TRBJ2-2, is NAGVMQNPRHLVRRRGQEARLRCSPMKGHSHVYWYRQLPEEGLKFMVYLQKENIIDESGMPKERFSAEFPKEGPSILRIQQVVRGDSAAYFCASSQTANTGELFFGEGSRLTVL.

The chain employs TRBV28 and TRBJ2-1, with D uncertain. Per germline, CDR1 MDHEN and CDR2 SYDVKM. Trimming shortened V by 6 bases and J by 7 bases, and 16 bases separated the two germline ends. The length of the CDR3 is 14 residues. This chain's CDR3 is CASSRPLGLNEQFF. CDR3 sequence (DNA): TGTGCCAGCAGCAGGCCCCTAGGGTTGAATGAGCAGTTCTTC.

This clone was detected once. The chain carries TRBV6-6 and TRBJ1-5, with 8 bases matching TRBD1. This CDR3 has 15 residues. With 2 bases clipped from V and 1 base from J, the junction kept 1 base outside the gene matches. The germline V gene encodes CDR1 MNHNY and CDR2 SVGAGI (reference sequence). The CDR3: CASSYQGASNQPQHF. In nucleotides, the CDR3 is TGTGCCAGCAGTTACCAGGGGGCAAGCAATCAGCCCCAGCATTTT.

This chain joins TRBV28 and TRBJ2-7; 10 nucleotides agree with TRBD1. CDR3 length: 15 amino acids. The J segment lost 5 bases and the V segment lost 5 bases, leaving 9 bases of the junction unmatched. Per the germline V gene, CDR1 is MDHEN and CDR2 is SYDVKM. In nucleotides, the CDR3 is TGTGCCAGCAGTCCCCCGGGACAGGGGCTAAACGAGCAGTACTTC. Amino acid sequence: CASSPPGQGLNEQYF. The complete variable domain, with remaining parts taken from reference TRBV28 and TRBJ2-7, reads DVKVTQSSRYLVKRTGEKVFLECVQDMDHENMFWYRQDPGLGLRLIYFSYDVKMKEKGDIPEGYSVSREKKERFSLILESASTNQTSMYLCASSPPGQGLNEQYFGPGTRLTVT.

The gene calls are TRBV5-6 and TRBJ2-5; 8 bases line up with TRBD1. The germline V gene encodes CDR1 SGHDT and CDR2 YYEEEE. Trimming removed 6 bases from V and 0 bases from J; junction bases left unmatched: 4. The CDR3 runs to 14 residues. CDR3 in DNA: TGTGCCAGCAACAACAGGGGGTACCAAGAGACCCAGTACTTC. Its protein is CASNNRGYQETQYF. Looking up the rest from reference TRBV5-6 and TRBJ2-5 gives the full variable domain: DAGVTQSPTHLIKTRGQQVTLRCSPKSGHDTVSWYQQALGQGPQFIFQYYEEEERQRGNFPDRFSGHQFPNYSSELNVNALLLGDSALYLCASNNRGYQETQYFGPGTRLLVL.

J is TRBJ1-1 and V is TRBV24-1; D is undetermined. CDR3 length: 12 amino acids. Looked up from germline, CDR1 is KGHDR and CDR2 is SFDVKD. V was shortened by 9 bases and J by 1 base, with 8 bases between the two germline ends. The CDR3 bases are TGTGCCACCCGAGGTTCGAACACTGAAGCTTTCTTT. This translates into CATRGSNTEAFF.

The chain carries TRBV27 and TRBJ1-1; D may be TRBD1 (5 bases). The CDR3 sequence is 14 residues long. CDR1 is MNHEY, CDR2 SMNVEV, per germline (reference sequence). V was cut by 5 bases and J by 3 bases, with 13 bases left in between. CDR3 sequence (DNA): TGTGCCAGCAGTGGTTTAGACAGACACACTGAAGCTTTCTTT. It specifies CASSGLDRHTEAFF.

The rearrangement links TRBV18 to TRBJ2-1; 11 bases agree with TRBD2. J lost 0 bases, V lost 4 bases, and 20 bases had no gene match. The germline V gene has CDR1 KGHSH and CDR2 LQKENI. This CDR3 is built from 22 residues. This chain's CDR3 is CASSQYTGAFTSGSSSYNEQFF. As DNA, the CDR3 is TGTGCCAGCTCACAATACACCGGGGCATTTACTAGCGGGAGTAGCTCCTACAATGAGCAGTTCTTC. The full variable domain, in which reference TRBV18 and TRBJ2-1 provide the parts outside the CDR3, is NAGVMQNPRHLVRRRGQEARLRCSPMKGHSHVYWYRQLPEEGLKFMVYLQKENIIDESGMPKERFSAEFPKEGPSILRIQQVVRGDSAAYFCASSQYTGAFTSGSSSYNEQFFGPGTRLTVL.

This clone was observed a single time. The chain combines TRBV4-1 with TRBJ2-1; 8 positions match TRBD2. V lost 7 bases to trimming and J lost 4 bases; unmatched junction nucleotides: 15. The V gene's germline CDR1 is MGHRA and CDR2 YSYEKL. CDR3 length: 17 residues. The CDR3 DNA reads TGCGCCAGCACCCCGCAAGCGGGACTAGAAGAGTACAATGAGCAGTTCTTC. It codes for CASTPQAGLEEYNEQFF.

V gene TRBV5-1 combines with J gene TRBJ2-7; possibly TRBD1 for D (6 bases). The V gene's germline CDR1 is SGHRS and CDR2 YFSETQ. V lost 7 bases and J 1 base, leaving 21 bases between the germline ends. The CDR3 runs 16 residues. CDR3 sequence: CASATGEYGGSYEQYF. In nucleotides, the CDR3 is TGCGCCAGCGCGACAGGTGAATACGGCGGGTCCTACGAGCAGTACTTC.

The rearrangement joins TRBV7-3 to TRBJ1-2; D is perhaps TRBD1 (6 bases). CDR1 and CDR2 from the germline V gene are SGHTA and FQGTGA. This CDR3 comprises 14 residues. The V end lost 4 bases, the J end lost 8 bases, and 17 bases lay between the germline ends. CDR3 nucleotides: TGTGCCAGCAGCTCCGAACCCAGGGGTGGGGGCTACACCTTC. Encoded protein: CASSSEPRGGGYTF.

V gene TRBV2 combines with J gene TRBJ2-2; D call uncertain. V was cut by 4 bases and J by 4 bases, with 7 bases left in between. The CDR3 sequence is 13 residues long. Germline CDR1 and CDR2: SNHLY and FYNNEI. The CDR3 region has the DNA TGTGCCAGCAGTGTGAGGCCCACCGGGGAGCTGTTTTTT. Translation: CASSVRPTGELFF.

CDR3 sequence (DNA): TGTGCCATCAGCCGGGAGGGTGGCTACGAGCAGTACTTC. Protein product: CAISREGGYEQYF. This sequence joins TRBV10-3 and TRBJ2-7, with TRBD2 matching 8 bases. J was trimmed by 3 bases and V by 6 bases; bases with no gene match: 4. Germline V gene data show CDR1 as ENHRY and CDR2 as SYGVKD. CDR3 size: 13 residues.